This T cell receptor (beta chain) was documented in a study of cytomegalovirus exposure and HLA in healthy donors. General study results and limits: The classifier reportedly diagnosed cytomegalovirus status with high sensitivity and specificity. It was around 160 TCR beta chains that were listed as cytomegalovirus-associated.

The PCR contained 60 Vbeta and 13 Jbeta primers. As handled by the study authors: An analysis that came later counted some 81 million unique TCR beta chains, 10 million to 12 million shared. The data were produced by immunoSEQ multiplex PCR, yet TCRdb's version contains in-frame clones alone and is incomplete. From that table come the V and J calls and clone size; the DNA was used to work out D and trimming. The sample has 150,000 to 190,000 clones, 65% to 90% seen once. In the case of this clone: Its antigen is unidentified.

Trimming removed 4 bases from V and 1 base from J; junction bases left unmatched: 5. CDR1 and CDR2 (germline): KGHSH, LQKENI. There are 16 residues in the CDR3. The receptor was derived from a woman aged 45-65 years in good health and CMV-seropositive. This chain joins TRBV18 and TRBJ2-1, with 9 bases that match TRBD2. The sequenced sample consisted of PBMCs. As DNA, the CDR3 is TGTGCCAGCTCACGACTAGCGGCCACATCCTACAATGAGCAGTTCTTC. Translating it yields CASSRLAATSYNEQFF.